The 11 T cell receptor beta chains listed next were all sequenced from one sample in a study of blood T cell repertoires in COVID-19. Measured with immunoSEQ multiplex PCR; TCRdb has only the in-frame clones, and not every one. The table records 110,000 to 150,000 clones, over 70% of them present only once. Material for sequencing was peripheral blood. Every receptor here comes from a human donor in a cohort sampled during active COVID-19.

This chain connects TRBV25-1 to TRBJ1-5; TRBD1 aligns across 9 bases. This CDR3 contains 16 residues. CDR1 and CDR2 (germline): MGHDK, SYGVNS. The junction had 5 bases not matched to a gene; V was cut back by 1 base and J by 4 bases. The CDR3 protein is CASSESGTGMNQPQHF. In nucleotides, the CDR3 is TGTGCCAGCAGTGAATCGGGGACAGGGATGAATCAGCCCCAGCATTTT.

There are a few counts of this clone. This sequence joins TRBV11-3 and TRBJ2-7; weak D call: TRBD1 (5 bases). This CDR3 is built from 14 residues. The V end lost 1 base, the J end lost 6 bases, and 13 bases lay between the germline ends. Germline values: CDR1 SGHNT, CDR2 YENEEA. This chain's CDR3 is CASSLGGWGAEQYF. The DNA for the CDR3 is TGTGCCAGCAGCTTAGGGGGCTGGGGTGCCGAGCAGTACTTC.

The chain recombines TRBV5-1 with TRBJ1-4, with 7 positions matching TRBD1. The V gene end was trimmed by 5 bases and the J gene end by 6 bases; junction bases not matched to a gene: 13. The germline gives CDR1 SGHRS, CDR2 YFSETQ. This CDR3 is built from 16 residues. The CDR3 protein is CASSMIRQGSDEKLFF. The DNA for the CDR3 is TGCGCCAGCAGTATGATCCGACAGGGATCGGATGAAAAACTGTTTTTT.

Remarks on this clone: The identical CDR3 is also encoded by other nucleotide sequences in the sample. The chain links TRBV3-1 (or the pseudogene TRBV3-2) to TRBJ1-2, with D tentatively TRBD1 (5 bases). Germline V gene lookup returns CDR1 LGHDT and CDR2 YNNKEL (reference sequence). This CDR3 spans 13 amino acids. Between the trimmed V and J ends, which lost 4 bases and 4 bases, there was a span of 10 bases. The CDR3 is CASSPDRSYGYTF. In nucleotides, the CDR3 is TGTGCCAGCAGCCCCGACAGATCCTATGGCTACACCTTC.

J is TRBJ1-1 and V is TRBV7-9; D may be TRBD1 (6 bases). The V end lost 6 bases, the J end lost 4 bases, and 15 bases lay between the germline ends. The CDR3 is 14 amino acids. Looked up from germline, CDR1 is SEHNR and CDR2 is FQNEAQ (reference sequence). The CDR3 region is CASRPEQGGTEAFF. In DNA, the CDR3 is TGTGCCAGCAGACCAGAACAGGGTGGCACTGAAGCTTTCTTT.

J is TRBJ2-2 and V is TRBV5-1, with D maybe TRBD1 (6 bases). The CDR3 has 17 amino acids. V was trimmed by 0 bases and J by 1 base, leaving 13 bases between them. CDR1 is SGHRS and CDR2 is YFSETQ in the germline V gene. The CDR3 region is CASSLGRWGQNTGELFF. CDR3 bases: TGCGCCAGCAGCTTGGGACGCTGGGGGCAGAACACCGGGGAGCTGTTTTTT. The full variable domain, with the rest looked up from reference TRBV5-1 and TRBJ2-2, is KAGVTQTPRYLIKTRGQQVTLSCSPISGHRSVSWYQQTPGQGLQFLFEYFSETQRNKGNFPGRFSGRQFSNSRSEMNVSTLELGDSALYLCASSLGRWGQNTGELFFGEGSRLTVL.

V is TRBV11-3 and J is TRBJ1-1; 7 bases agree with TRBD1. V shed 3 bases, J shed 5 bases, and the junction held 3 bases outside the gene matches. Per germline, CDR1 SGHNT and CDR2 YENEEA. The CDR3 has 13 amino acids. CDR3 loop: CASSFKGATEAFF. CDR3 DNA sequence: TGTGCCAGCAGCTTCAAGGGGGCGACTGAAGCTTTCTTT. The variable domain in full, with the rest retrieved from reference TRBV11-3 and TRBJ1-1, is EAGVVQSPRYKIIEKKQPVAFWCNPISGHNTLYWYLQNLGQGPELLIRYENEEAVDDSQLPKDRFSAERLKGVDSTLKIQPAELGDSAVYLCASSFKGATEAFFGQGTRLTVV.

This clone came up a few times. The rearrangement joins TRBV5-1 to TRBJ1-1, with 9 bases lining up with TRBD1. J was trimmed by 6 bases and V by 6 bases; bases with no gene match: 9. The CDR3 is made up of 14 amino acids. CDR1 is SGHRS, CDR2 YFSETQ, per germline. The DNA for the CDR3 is TGCGCCAGCAACTCCCGGGACAGGGACGCTGAAGCTTTCTTT. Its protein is CASNSRDRDAEAFF.

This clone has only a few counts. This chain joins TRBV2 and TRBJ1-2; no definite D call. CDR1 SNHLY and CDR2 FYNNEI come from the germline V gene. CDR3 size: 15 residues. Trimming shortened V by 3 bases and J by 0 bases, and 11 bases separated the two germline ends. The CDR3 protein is CASSDKRLTNYGYTF. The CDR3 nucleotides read TGTGCCAGCAGTGATAAGCGGCTAACTAACTATGGCTACACCTTC.

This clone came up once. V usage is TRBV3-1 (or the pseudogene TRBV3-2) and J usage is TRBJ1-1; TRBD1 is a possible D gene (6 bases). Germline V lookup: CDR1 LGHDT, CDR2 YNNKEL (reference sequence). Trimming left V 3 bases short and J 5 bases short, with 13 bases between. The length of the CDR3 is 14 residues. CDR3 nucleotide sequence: TGTGCCAGCAGCCAGACACAGGGTGTAACTGAAGCTTTCTTT. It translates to CASSQTQGVTEAFF.

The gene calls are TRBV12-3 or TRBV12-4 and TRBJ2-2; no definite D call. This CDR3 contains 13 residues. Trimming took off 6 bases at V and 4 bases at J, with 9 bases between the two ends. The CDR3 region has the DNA TGTGCCAGCAGGCGGTCGGGCACCGGGGAGCTGTTTTTT. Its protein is CASRRSGTGELFF.